The entry below gives a single TCR beta chain sequence along with its context. This entry comes from a study of control samples from healthy donors and cancer patients. Clones were read by immunoSEQ multiplex PCR, and TCRdb kept only the in-frame ones, dropping some. This sample carries approximately 89,000 clones, approximately 86% of them seen once, and the ten largest clones take around a fifth. The CDR3 covers 15 residues. Germline CDR1 reads GTSNPN; CDR2 reads SVGIG (reference sequence). Trimming left V 3 bases short and J 3 bases short, with 17 bases between. The TCR sequence derives from a man aged 30 to 45 in good health. This chain links TRBV30 with TRBJ1-1, with a weak D call TRBD1 (5 bases). Specimen: blood. The CDR3 sequence: CAWSNPGRRDTEAFF. The CDR3 coding sequence is TGTGCCTGGAGCAACCCGGGGCGCCGGGACACTGAAGCTTTCTTT.